This T cell receptor (beta chain) is drawn from a study of T cells in Graves' hyperthyroidism and ophthalmopathy. Fresh peripheral blood, 8 to 10 ml, was the source of the PBMCs. Germline V gene sequence: CDR1 MDHEN, CDR2 SYDVKM. This CDR3 comprises 14 residues. V lost 3 bases, J lost 2 bases, and 9 bases lay in between. Study observations and caveats: A model of 13 V-J features distinguished ophthalmopathy from stable hyperthyroidism. Most expanded thyroid clonotypes above 0.001 also appeared in blood.

Researchers took RNA transcripts and amplified the TCR beta CDR3 regions from them. TCR CDR3 regions were first amplified by RT-PCR with HTBI primers. MiXCR, applied by TCRdb to the multiplex PCR reads, yields one record per CDR3 protein. The sample yields some 490,000 distinct CDR3 sequences, 15% to 20% seen once. Ten or more counts support this clonotype. What it recognizes is unknown. Sequences were obtained from blood. The receptor was isolated from a woman aged 25 to 39 with Graves' ophthalmopathy. The chain joins TRBV28 to TRBJ2-3; the D gene could be TRBD1 or TRBD2 (6 bases each). In nucleotides, the CDR3 is TGTGCCAGCAGTTTCGGGGGCATCACAGATACGCAGTATTTT. It encodes CASSFGGITDTQYF.